This T cell receptor (beta chain) was retrieved from a study of blood T cell repertoires in COVID-19. Germline CDR1 and CDR2: SGHTA and FQGNSA. The CDR3 runs to 15 residues. V lost 8 bases, J lost 3 bases, and 13 bases stayed unmatched. In the original workflow: Reference gene primer amplification gave nucleated cell count estimates. Sequencing used immunoSEQ multiplex PCR; TCRdb keeps in-frame clones, though not all of them. V, J and clone size are those of that table, while D and trimming were read from the DNA. The data show about 160,000 clones, 70% to 90% seen once. The receptor comes from an older woman with COVID-19, enrolled during active disease. The V gene is TRBV7-2, the J gene TRBJ2-7, with 7 nucleotides matching TRBD2. Material: peripheral blood. The CDR3 sequence is CASDALGGSLYEQYF. The CDR3, as DNA: TGTGCCAGCGACGCCCTCGGCGGGAGCCTCTACGAGCAGTACTTC.